Following are 18 T cell receptor beta chains from one sample sequenced in a study of Graves' ophthalmopathy and Graves' hyperthyroidism. The study amplified TCR beta CDR3 regions using RNA transcripts. An initial RT-PCR round employing HTBI primers preceded a second-round multiplex PCR. Each CDR3 protein gets one entry after TCRdb re-called the multiplex PCR reads with MiXCR. The sample holds 400,000 or so distinct CDR3 sequences, about 15% seen once. The sequencing input was peripheral blood. The origin of the receptors is an adult woman with stable Graves' hyperthyroidism.

This sequence joins TRBV5-1 and TRBJ1-2, with unresolved D. This CDR3 is 15 amino acids long. The V gene's germline CDR1 is SGHRS and CDR2 YFSETQ. Trimming removed 0 bases at V and 3 bases at J, with 12 bases between. The CDR3 is CASSLGQAGDYGYTF. The CDR3 coding sequence is TGCGCCAGCAGCTTGGGGCAGGCCGGGGACTATGGCTACACCTTC.

Ten or more counts support this clonotype. V and J are TRBV20-1 and TRBJ2-7; 7 nucleotides match TRBD2. V gave up 6 bases and J gave up 0 bases; unmatched junction bases: 11. Per the germline V gene, CDR1 is DFQATT and CDR2 is SNEGSKA (reference sequence). CDR3 length equals 15 residues. The chain's CDR3 is CSAYGARESSYEQYF. CDR3 DNA: TGCAGTGCGTACGGAGCGCGGGAGTCCTCCTACGAGCAGTACTTC.

V and J are TRBV27 and TRBJ2-7; D unresolved. The CDR3 is 14 amino acids. V dropped 9 bases and J dropped 0 bases, with 15 bases sitting between them. The germline CDR1 and CDR2 sequences are MNHEY and SMNVEV (reference sequence). As DNA, the CDR3 is TGTGCCAGTCAATGGCGTCTGAGCTCCTACGAGCAGTACTTC. It codes for CASQWRLSSYEQYF.

There are many counts of this clonotype. The chain employs TRBV6-2 or TRBV6-3 and TRBJ1-5; 10 nucleotides align to TRBD1. The V segment lost 4 bases and the J segment 5 bases; nucleotides outside the gene matches: 5. This CDR3 has 15 residues. Germline lookup yields CDR1 MNHEY and CDR2 SVGEGT. CDR3 amino acids: CASSSPGQGYQPQHF. CDR3 DNA sequence: TGTGCCAGCAGTTCTCCGGGACAGGGGTATCAGCCCCAGCATTTT.

This clonotype occurred many times. The rearrangement joins TRBV7-2 to TRBJ2-5; possibly TRBD2 for D (6 bases). V lost 7 bases, J lost 2 bases, and 14 bases lay in between. Germline-derived CDR1 and CDR2 are SGHTA and FQGNSA. The CDR3 loop spans 14 amino acids. DNA of the CDR3: TGTGCCAGCAACTTCGGGGGACGGCAAGAGACCCAGTACTTC. This codes for CASNFGGRQETQYF.

In this sample, this clonotype turned up many times. This sequence joins TRBV6-2 or TRBV6-3 and TRBJ1-5; D is undetermined. Germline CDR1 and CDR2: MNHEY and SVGEGT. V dropped 2 bases and J dropped 6 bases, with 8 bases sitting between them. The CDR3 length is 13 residues. CDR3 bases: TGTGCCAGCAGTTACAGCTATGGTCAGCCCCAGCATTTT. Its protein is CASSYSYGQPQHF.

This sequence joins TRBV27 and TRBJ2-7; no clear D gene. Germline values: CDR1 MNHEY, CDR2 SMNVEV (reference sequence). CDR3 length equals 13 residues. V lost 5 bases and J 0 bases, leaving 8 bases between the germline ends. In DNA form, the CDR3 reads TGTGCCAGCAGTCCGGTGAGCTCCTACGAGCAGTACTTC. The encoded protein is CASSPVSSYEQYF.

Many counts were recorded for this clonotype. The chain employs TRBV20-1 and TRBJ1-2; D may be TRBD1 (5 bases). V lost 0 bases and J lost 3, with 11 bases in between. The germline CDR1 and CDR2 sequences are DFQATT and SNEGSKA (reference sequence). The CDR3 is made up of 14 amino acids. The CDR3 loop is CSARDLGRDYGYTF. CDR3 DNA sequence: TGCAGTGCTAGAGATCTTGGCAGGGACTATGGCTACACCTTC.

This clonotype was recorded at least ten times. This chain links TRBV11-2 with TRBJ2-7, with 9 bases that match TRBD1. CDR3 length: 15 amino acids. The germline V gene has CDR1 SGHAT and CDR2 FQNNGV. The trim removed 4 bases at V and 4 bases at J, leaving 8 bases unmatched. The CDR3 bases are TGTGCCAGCAGCTCAAAGGACAGGGGATATTACGAGCAGTACTTC. The encoded protein is CASSSKDRGYYEQYF.

This clonotype was counted ten times or more. The chain combines TRBV29-1 with TRBJ2-7; D not resolved. CDR1 and CDR2 from the germline V gene are SQVTM and ANQGSEA. Trimming took off 6 bases at V and 0 bases at J, with 9 bases between the two ends. This CDR3 comprises 12 residues. As DNA, the CDR3 is TGCAGCGTGCGGACGGCCTCCTACGAGCAGTACTTC. It specifies CSVRTASYEQYF.

This clonotype was counted many times. The chain recombines TRBV6-2 or TRBV6-3 with TRBJ2-7, with D uncertain. The V end was cut by 3 bases, the J end by 2 bases, with 14 bases between. The germline gives CDR1 MNHEY, CDR2 SVGEGT. CDR3 size: 15 residues. The CDR3: CASSYTEIWTYEQYF. The CDR3 DNA reads as TGTGCCAGCAGTTATACAGAGATTTGGACCTACGAGCAGTACTTC.

This clonotype was found many times. CDR3 region: CASSPELNPFYNSPLHF. In nucleotides, the CDR3 is TGTGCCAGCAGCCCGGAGCTTAACCCTTTCTATAATTCACCCCTCCACTTT. V usage is TRBV28 and J usage is TRBJ1-6; D uncertain. The CDR3 is 17 residues long. Germline V gene data show CDR1 as MDHEN and CDR2 as SYDVKM. V lost 6 bases and J 3 bases, leaving 18 bases between the germline ends.

V is TRBV24-1 and J is TRBJ2-2, with TRBD1 as a possible D gene (6 bases). CDR3 length: 16 amino acids. Germline V CDR1 and CDR2: KGHDR, SFDVKD. The germline V and J ends were trimmed by 1 base and 1 base, with 9 bases remaining between them. CDR3 sequence (DNA): TGTGCCACCAGTGATTTTGGCAGGGGGAACACCGGGGAGCTGTTTTTT. It translates to CATSDFGRGNTGELFF.

This clonotype has ten or more counts. This chain links TRBV29-1 with TRBJ1-1, with D unclear. CDR1 is SQVTM, CDR2 ANQGSEA, per germline. The V end was cut by 6 bases, the J end by 1 base, with 6 bases between. The CDR3 has 11 residues. CDR3 region: CSVPTNTEAFF. The CDR3 DNA is TGCAGCGTCCCCACGAACACTGAAGCTTTCTTT.

The rearrangement links TRBV12-3 or TRBV12-4 to TRBJ2-5, with a tentative D call TRBD1 (6 bases). This CDR3 has 14 residues. With 6 bases removed from V and 4 bases from J, the gap between germline ends came to 15 bases. CDR3 in amino acids: CASRETGFPETQYF. For the CDR3, the DNA is TGTGCCAGCAGAGAAACAGGGTTCCCAGAGACCCAGTACTTC.

This clonotype was detected many times. The J gene is TRBJ2-2, the V gene TRBV12-3 or TRBV12-4, with a tentative D call TRBD1 (5 bases). V was trimmed by 3 bases and J by 3 bases, leaving 5 bases between them. CDR3 length: 13 residues. This CDR3 reads CASSFRDTGELFF. The CDR3 DNA reads as TGTGCCAGCAGTTTCAGGGACACCGGGGAGCTGTTTTTT.

This clonotype was detected many times. The J gene is TRBJ2-2, the V gene TRBV6-2 or TRBV6-3; D is possibly TRBD1 (6 bases). The CDR3 has 15 amino acids. Germline V gives CDR1 MNHEY, CDR2 SVGEGT. The ends were cut back, 6 bases at V and 5 bases at J, with 16 bases in the middle. This CDR3 reads CASSAPGQTTGELFF. Written as DNA, the CDR3 is TGTGCCAGCAGCGCACCGGGACAAACTACCGGGGAGCTGTTTTTT.

This clonotype was picked up many times. The rearrangement joins TRBV2 to TRBJ2-7; 7 bases agree with TRBD1. Germline values: CDR1 SNHLY, CDR2 FYNNEI. The length of the CDR3 is 14 residues. Trimming cost V 2 bases and J 7 bases; bases outside gene matches: 8. The CDR3: CASSETQGEREQYF. CDR3 nucleotide sequence: TGTGCCAGCAGTGAAACTCAGGGGGAGAGGGAGCAGTACTTC.